The rows below give T cell receptor beta chains drawn from one sample of a study of a mutant IDH1 vaccine in newly diagnosed glioma. Their target antigens are unknown. The data were produced by immunoSEQ multiplex PCR, yet TCRdb's version contains in-frame clones alone and is incomplete. The data hold roughly 48,000 clones, with roughly nine tenths observed a single time. The sequencing here drew on PBMCs, taken from a glioma patient whose treatment included an IDH1 peptide vaccine. The receptors originated from a man aged 45-65 years with glioma. CDR3s include the opening cysteine and the closing phenylalanine or tryptophan. D genes are given only for firm matches. Not all rows give a size; the values are once, few, many and, for expanded clones, a class.

abundance: NA
v_gene: TRBV19
j_gene: TRBJ1-1
d_gene: TRBD1
CDR3aa: CASSSQGARLEAFF
CDR3nt: TGTGCCAGTAGTAGTCAGGGGGCGCGTCTTGAAGCTTTCTTT

abundance: NA
v_gene: TRBV29-1
j_gene: TRBJ2-1
d_gene: NA
CDR3aa: CSTSKASNEQFF
CDR3nt: TGCAGCACCTCCAAGGCGAGCAATGAGCAGTTCTTC

abundance: NA
v_gene: TRBV7-9
j_gene: TRBJ2-7
d_gene: TRBD1
CDR3aa: CASSPRGSEQYF
CDR3nt: TGTGCCAGCAGCCCCAGGGGGTCCGAGCAGTACTTC

abundance: NA
v_gene: TRBV27
j_gene: TRBJ2-3
d_gene: NA
CDR3aa: CASSIIGLGTDTQYF
CDR3nt: TGTGCCAGCAGTATTATTGGACTCGGCACAGATACGCAGTATTTT

abundance: NA
v_gene: TRBV19
j_gene: TRBJ1-5
d_gene: NA
CDR3aa: CASSKGHVKSQPQHF
CDR3nt: TGTGCCAGTAGTAAGGGACATGTTAAGAGTCAGCCCCAGCATTTT

abundance: NA
v_gene: TRBV5-1
j_gene: TRBJ1-1
d_gene: TRBD1
CDR3aa: CASSGRTGTFVSEAFF
CDR3nt: TGCGCCAGCAGTGGGAGGACAGGGACGTTTGTGAGTGAAGCTTTCTTT

abundance: NA
v_gene: TRBV7-2
j_gene: TRBJ1-6
d_gene: TRBD1
CDR3aa: CASSFRGLEPLHF
CDR3nt: TGTGCCAGCAGCTTCAGGGGGCTAGAGCCCCTCCACTTT

abundance: NA
v_gene: TRBV4-1
j_gene: TRBJ2-7
d_gene: TRBD1
CDR3aa: CASSQRGQGIYEQYF
CDR3nt: TGCGCCAGCAGCCAGCGTGGACAGGGTATCTACGAGCAGTACTTC

abundance: NA
v_gene: TRBV9
j_gene: TRBJ1-4
d_gene: NA
CDR3aa: CASSARRGAGAEKLFF
CDR3nt: TGTGCCAGCAGCGCCCGGAGGGGTGCGGGAGCAGAAAAACTGTTTTTT

abundance: NA
v_gene: TRBV27
j_gene: TRBJ2-5
d_gene: TRBD1
CDR3aa: CASSPWTGGQDGETQYF
CDR3nt: TGTGCCAGCAGTCCTTGGACAGGGGGGCAGGATGGGGAGACCCAGTACTTC

abundance: NA
v_gene: TRBV19
j_gene: TRBJ2-1
d_gene: NA
CDR3aa: CASSIPGVLDEQFF
CDR3nt: TGTGCCAGTAGTATCCCTGGGGTCCTGGATGAGCAGTTCTTC

abundance: NA
v_gene: TRBV18
j_gene: TRBJ1-1
d_gene: NA
CDR3aa: CASSPPTANTEAFF
CDR3nt: TGTGCCAGCTCACCCCCGACAGCAAACACTGAAGCTTTCTTT

abundance: NA
v_gene: TRBV2
j_gene: TRBJ1-5
d_gene: NA
CDR3aa: CASSPTPVGNGKNQPQHF
CDR3nt: TGTGCCAGCAGTCCGACCCCTGTGGGAAATGGCAAAAATCAGCCCCAGCATTTT

abundance: NA
v_gene: TRBV2
j_gene: TRBJ2-2
d_gene: NA
CDR3aa: CASLSWRGGRTGELFF
CDR3nt: TGTGCCAGCTTGTCTTGGCGGGGTGGGCGGACCGGGGAGCTGTTTTTT

abundance: NA
v_gene: TRBV6-5
j_gene: TRBJ1-2
d_gene: NA
CDR3aa: CASRALGELGDGYTF
CDR3nt: TGTGCCAGCAGAGCCCTCGGGGAACTGGGAGATGGCTACACCTTC

abundance: NA
v_gene: TRBV9
j_gene: TRBJ1-4
d_gene: TRBD1
CDR3aa: CASSEWTGTNEKLFF
CDR3nt: TGTGCCAGCAGCGAATGGACAGGGACTAATGAAAAACTGTTTTTT

abundance: NA
v_gene: TRBV2
j_gene: TRBJ1-5
d_gene: NA
CDR3aa: CASTRRINQPQHF
CDR3nt: TGTGCCAGCACCAGACGGATCAATCAGCCCCAGCATTTT

abundance: NA
v_gene: TRBV5-1
j_gene: TRBJ1-4
d_gene: TRBD1
CDR3aa: CASSLGTGGDEKLFF
CDR3nt: TGCGCCAGCAGCTTGGGGACAGGGGGCGATGAAAAACTGTTTTTT

abundance: NA
v_gene: TRBV7-9
j_gene: TRBJ1-2
d_gene: NA
CDR3aa: CASSRTGLGNYGYTF
CDR3nt: TGTGCCAGCAGCCGGACGGGACTTGGGAACTATGGCTACACCTTC

abundance: NA
v_gene: TRBV6-5
j_gene: TRBJ1-4
d_gene: NA
CDR3aa: CASRSTGTTNEKLFF
CDR3nt: TGTGCCAGCAGATCTACTGGGACTACGAATGAAAAACTGTTTTTT

abundance: NA
v_gene: TRBV5-1
j_gene: TRBJ2-1
d_gene: TRBD2
CDR3aa: CASSLVTSGRSEQFF
CDR3nt: TGCGCCAGCAGCTTGGTGACTAGCGGGAGGTCTGAGCAGTTCTTC

abundance: NA
v_gene: TRBV5-4
j_gene: TRBJ2-3
d_gene: NA
CDR3aa: CASSHRRGGREDTQYF
CDR3nt: TGTGCCAGCAGCCATCGCAGGGGAGGAAGAGAGGATACGCAGTATTTT

abundance: NA
v_gene: TRBV7-7
j_gene: TRBJ2-1
d_gene: TRBD1
CDR3aa: CASSSPGGNEQFF
CDR3nt: TGTGCTAGCAGCTCCCCAGGGGGTAATGAGCAGTTCTTC

abundance: few
v_gene: TRBV4-2
j_gene: TRBJ2-2
d_gene: TRBD2
CDR3aa: CASSQELAGNTGELFF
CDR3nt: TGTGCCAGCAGCCAAGAGCTAGCGGGGAACACCGGGGAGCTGTTTTTT

abundance: NA
v_gene: TRBV6-6
j_gene: TRBJ1-2
d_gene: NA
CDR3aa: CASSYEVTIGYTF
CDR3nt: TGTGCCAGCAGTTACGAGGTGACAATTGGTTACACCTTC

abundance: NA
v_gene: TRBV7-2
j_gene: TRBJ2-7
d_gene: TRBD2
CDR3aa: CASRLSGSSYEQYF
CDR3nt: TGTGCCAGCAGACTTAGCGGGAGCTCCTACGAGCAGTACTTC

abundance: NA
v_gene: TRBV19
j_gene: TRBJ2-5
d_gene: TRBD2
CDR3aa: CASSIGIAGETQYF
CDR3nt: TGTGCCAGTAGTATCGGTATAGCGGGAGAGACCCAGTACTTC

abundance: NA
v_gene: TRBV2
j_gene: TRBJ2-3
d_gene: NA
CDR3aa: CASSEISRTDTQYF
CDR3nt: TGTGCCAGCAGTGAGATTAGCCGGACAGATACGCAGTATTTT

abundance: NA
v_gene: TRBV15
j_gene: TRBJ2-1
d_gene: TRBD1
CDR3aa: CATSTGTGDNEQFF
CDR3nt: TGTGCCACCAGCACCGGGACAGGGGACAATGAGCAGTTCTTC

abundance: NA
v_gene: TRBV19
j_gene: TRBJ2-1
d_gene: TRBD1
CDR3aa: CASSIDGTGGPYNEQFF
CDR3nt: TGTGCCAGTAGTATAGATGGGACAGGGGGCCCGTACAATGAGCAGTTCTTC

abundance: NA
v_gene: TRBV27
j_gene: TRBJ1-5
d_gene: NA
CDR3aa: CASSLTLVQPQHF
CDR3nt: TGTGCCAGCAGTTTAACCCTGGTTCAGCCCCAGCATTTT

abundance: NA
v_gene: TRBV5-1
j_gene: TRBJ2-5
d_gene: NA
CDR3aa: CASRLGGFARETQYF
CDR3nt: TGCGCCAGCAGGCTAGGCGGGTTCGCCCGAGAGACCCAGTACTTC

abundance: NA
v_gene: TRBV13
j_gene: TRBJ2-1
d_gene: NA
CDR3aa: CASSANSNEQFF
CDR3nt: TGTGCCAGCAGCGCTAACAGCAATGAGCAGTTCTTC